The 10 T cell receptor beta chains below were found in one sample sequenced in a study of T-cell memory formation after mild COVID-19. TCRdb redid the calling of the 5' RACE reads with MiXCR, one entry per CDR3 protein. The repertoire has roughly 450,000 distinct CDR3 sequences, roughly 18% of them found once; the top ten carry roughly an eighth. Sequenced sample: PBMCs or a T cell subset sorted from them (not recorded which). The receptors originated from an adult woman who had mild COVID-19 (a few samples of this study predate the infection). Cell type and time point are not known.

This clonotype was seen a handful of times. The rearrangement links TRBV5-1 to TRBJ2-5, with D possibly matching TRBD2 (7 bases). CDR1 and CDR2 (germline): SGHRS, YFSETQ. The length of the CDR3 is 16 residues. The V end was cut by 2 bases, the J end by 5 bases, with 19 bases between. Here the CDR3 DNA reads TGCGCCAGCAGCTTAGAGTTCGGGGGGCCTACGGAGACCCAGTACTTC. It codes for CASSLEFGGPTETQYF.

This clonotype was seen more than once but under ten times. The chain couples TRBV20-1 to TRBJ2-1, with TRBD2 identical over 9 bases. CDR1 is DFQATT and CDR2 is SNEGSKA in the germline V gene (reference sequence). CDR3 size: 16 residues. The ends lost 0 bases at V and 7 bases at J; junction bases unmatched: 10. CDR3 nucleotides: TGCAGTGCTAGAGACTGGGTAGCGGGGGTATGGAATGAGCAGTTCTTC. Protein product: CSARDWVAGVWNEQFF.

This clonotype was seen more than once but under ten times. The rearrangement links TRBV5-8 to TRBJ1-4; TRBD1 might be the D (5 bases). The CDR3 spans 13 residues. In germline, CDR1 is SGHTS, CDR2 YDEGEE. The germline V and J ends were trimmed by 5 bases and 7 bases, with 12 bases remaining between them. The CDR3 protein is CASSVGRGEKLFF. The CDR3 coding sequence is TGTGCCAGCAGTGTGGGGCGCGGTGAAAAACTGTTTTTT. Variable domain in full (rest from reference TRBV5-8 and TRBJ1-4): EAGVTQSPTHLIKTRGQQATLRCSPISGHTSVYWYQQALGLGLQFLLWYDEGEERNRGNFPPRFSGRQFPNYSSELNVNALELEDSALYLCASSVGRGEKLFFGSGTQLSVL.

The rearrangement uses TRBV5-5 and TRBJ2-7; 10 bases match TRBD1. CDR1 and CDR2 from the germline V gene are SGHKS and YYEKEE (reference sequence). J was trimmed by 3 bases and V by 3 bases; bases with no gene match: 15. CDR3 length: 18 residues. The CDR3 sequence: CASSYGTGDNRAVYEQYF. In nucleotides, the CDR3 is TGTGCCAGCAGCTACGGGACAGGGGATAATAGGGCGGTCTACGAGCAGTACTTC. Based on the CDR3 plus reference TRBV5-5 and TRBJ2-7, the full variable domain is DAGVTQSPTHLIKTRGQQVTLRCSPISGHKSVSWYQQVLGQGPQFIFQYYEKEERGRGNFPDRFSARQFPNYSSELNVNALLLGDSALYLCASSYGTGDNRAVYEQYFGPGTRLTVT.

This clonotype was found a few times. The chain combines TRBV5-4 with TRBJ2-3; 11 nucleotides match TRBD1. The V gene's germline CDR1 is SGHNT and CDR2 YYREEE (reference sequence). Unmatched junction bases numbered 3, after V lost 0 bases and J lost 3 bases. The CDR3 is 16 residues long. CDR3 amino acids: CASSLGGDRGTDTQYF. CDR3 sequence (DNA): TGTGCCAGCAGCTTGGGAGGGGACAGGGGGACAGATACGCAGTATTTT.

The V and J genes are TRBV7-8 and TRBJ1-3; D may be TRBD1 (5 bases). The CDR3 length is 15 residues. Germline loops: CDR1 SGHVS, CDR2 FQNEAQ. Trimming shortened V by 6 bases and J by 0 bases, and 12 bases separated the two germline ends. The CDR3 here is CASRAQGNSGNTIYF. For the CDR3, the DNA is TGTGCCAGCAGGGCTCAGGGTAACTCTGGAAACACCATATATTTT.

This clonotype occurred many times. The V gene is TRBV6-1, the J gene TRBJ2-1; D remains unclear. V was pared by 7 bases and J by 0 bases, with 10 bases between. This CDR3 contains 14 residues. Germline CDR1 and CDR2: MNHNS and SASEGT. The CDR3 DNA is TGTGCCAGCAAACGACCGGTCTCCTACAATGAGCAGTTCTTC. This gives the protein CASKRPVSYNEQFF.

This clonotype showed up just a few times. The CDR3 DNA follows: TGTGCCAGCAGTGCAGGAGACCCCACGCAGTATTTT. Translated, it gives CASSAGDPTQYF. The rearrangement links TRBV2 to TRBJ2-3; no firm D call. The V and J ends lost 4 bases and 9 bases respectively, with 11 bases between them. Germline CDR1 reads SNHLY; CDR2 reads FYNNEI. This CDR3 contains 12 residues.

The chain uses TRBV14 and TRBJ2-5; D may be TRBD2 (5 bases). With 4 bases removed from V and 0 bases from J, the gap between germline ends came to 15 bases. The CDR3 has 16 amino acids. The V gene's germline CDR1 is SGHDN and CDR2 FVKESK. This CDR3 is CASSLGLYEYQETQYF. CDR3 coding DNA: TGTGCCAGCAGCCTAGGACTCTATGAGTACCAAGAGACCCAGTACTTC. Drawing the rest from reference TRBV14 and TRBJ2-5, the complete variable domain is EAGVTQFPSHSVIEKGQTVTLRCDPISGHDNLYWYRRVMGKEIKFLLHFVKESKQDESGMPNNRFLAERTGGTYSTLKVQPAELEDSGVYFCASSLGLYEYQETQYFGPGTRLLVL.

In the case of this clonotype: One junction end does not reproduce the germline sequence, and a read error may be involved. J is TRBJ1-1 and V is TRBV5-4, with D possibly matching TRBD1 (5 bases). The V gene's germline CDR1 is SGHNT and CDR2 YYREEE (reference sequence). The CDR3 loop spans 15 amino acids. This CDR3 reads CASSRGWGLNSEAFF. CDR3 bases: TGTGCCAGCAGCCGGGGCTGGGGGTTGAACAGTGAAGCTTTCTTT.